These T cell receptor beta chains were read from a single sample in a study of yellow fever vaccine responses in identical twins. TCRdb ran MiXCR on the RT-PCR reads and lists one entry per CDR3 protein. The sample lists approximately 500 distinct CDR3 sequences, 75% to 85% occurring once. Sequences were derived from T cells from blood (PBMCs), unsorted or a sorted subset (not recorded which), sampled before or after yellow fever vaccination (not recorded which). The receptor source for this set is a female donor who received the yellow fever vaccine. CDR3s leave out the opening cysteine and the closing phenylalanine or tryptophan.

v_gene	j_gene	CDR3aa
TRBV11-2	TRBJ2-3	ASSLELAGGSTDTQY
TRBV12-2	TRBJ2-4	ASRLFGARIRGIQY
TRBV7-6	TRBJ2-7	ASSPGLLEQY
TRBV6-1	TRBJ1-5	ASSTAPYSNQPQH
TRBV18	TRBJ1-1	ASSPPMAREAF
TRBV6-4	TRBJ1-1	ASSDSGNTEAF
TRBV4-3	TRBJ1-2	ASSQSGTDDGYT
TRBV4-1	TRBJ1-6	ASSQDWANSPLH
TRBV7-6	TRBJ2-7	ASSLLDFYEQY
TRBV15	TRBJ1-2	ATSRGTGVRGYT
TRBV10-3	TRBJ2-1	AISAEIHNEQF
TRBV30	TRBJ1-5	ACTPPPGGSQPQH
TRBV7-7	TRBJ2-2	ASSPNSGELF
TRBV3-1	TRBJ2-3	ASSFERPYTDTQY
TRBV10-1	TRBJ2-1	ASILHTLAISYNEQF
TRBV25-1	TRBJ1-4	ASSTDTSTNEKLF
TRBV4-1	TRBJ2-5	ASSQVELGQETQY
TRBV7-9	TRBJ1-1	ASSLGVTEAF
TRBV6-1	TRBJ1-1	ASRVIGTVNTEAF
TRBV11-1	TRBJ2-2	ASSPPLGELF
TRBV5-2	TRBJ2-3	ASNPSPERMHPDTQY
TRBV7-9	TRBJ2-1	ASSLDVAGREQF
TRBV5-6	TRBJ2-7	ASSISGTSYEQY
TRBV4-3	TRBJ1-2	ASSQDGVGNYGYT
TRBV4-1	TRBJ2-7	ASSQESRVPYEQY
TRBV5-5	TRBJ1-1	ASSWGQVNTEAF
TRBV12-3/TRBV12-4	TRBJ2-3	ASSPPGDTQY
TRBV11-1	TRBJ1-4	ASSDRDRGYNEKLF
TRBV9	TRBJ1-2	ATTPAGLPYGYT
TRBV7-2	TRBJ2-1	ASSSNSGGWYNEQF
TRBV2	TRBJ2-1	ASSSPGTSAYNEQF
TRBV12-3/TRBV12-4	TRBJ2-1	ASSPIGGTYNEQF
TRBV4-1	TRBJ2-7	ASSHLAGGSYEQY
TRBV5-4	TRBJ2-1	ASSLGLAGDGEQF
TRBV10-3	TRBJ1-2	AISGGTGGADGYT
TRBV28	TRBJ2-7	ASSPPPAHEQY
TRBV28	TRBJ2-5	ASSPHPLAETQY
TRBV7-6	TRBJ2-1	ASSLGGAVSYNEQF
TRBV5-1	TRBJ2-2	ASSLADGNTGELF
TRBV10-1	TRBJ2-6	ASSVASEGAPGANVLT
TRBV6-1	TRBJ1-6	ASSPDPGEVFGSPLH
TRBV10-1	TRBJ1-1	ASSKGRTAPMNTEAF
TRBV11-1	TRBJ2-3	ASSYTGPYTDTQY
TRBV12-5	TRBJ2-1	ASGLYNEQF
TRBV5-5	TRBJ2-1	ASSLGTFRGNEQF
TRBV6-4	TRBJ2-1	ASSDSPGAYNEQF
TRBV19	TRBJ2-1	ASRVGLGEQF
TRBV4-1	TRBJ1-1	ASSQGTGVMNTEAF
TRBV7-9	TRBJ1-5	ASSLYGNNQPQH
TRBV4-3	TRBJ1-5	ASSQDRSYLNQPQH
TRBV20-1	TRBJ1-1	SASNPGTTTEAF
TRBV4-1	TRBJ1-5	ASSQGGNQPQH
TRBV20-1	TRBJ2-1	SARDLAGLNEQF
TRBV11-1	TRBJ2-5	ASSPGLAGEVQETQY
TRBV2	TRBJ1-1	ASFLMLNTEAF